Below, 30 T cell receptor beta chains from the same sample are listed, as sequenced in a study of T cell responses to AZD1222 COVID-19 vaccine. Libraries were prepared by immunoSEQ multiplex PCR; TCRdb keeps only in-frame clonotypes and omits some of them. This table holds some 56,000 clones, 89% found once. Sequenced material: peripheral blood, taken 28 days after the second AZD1222 dose. These receptors were obtained from an adult who received the AZD1222 COVID-19 vaccine.

The V gene is TRBV5-1, the J gene TRBJ1-2; D perhaps matches TRBD1 (5 bases). Germline V gives CDR1 SGHRS, CDR2 YFSETQ. Trimming took 3 bases from V and 7 from J, leaving 13 bases between them. This CDR3 contains 13 residues. The chain's CDR3 is CASSSEGEIGYTF. The DNA of the CDR3 is TGCGCCAGCAGCTCCGAAGGGGAGATTGGCTACACCTTC. Full variable domain (rest looked up from reference TRBV5-1 and TRBJ1-2): KAGVTQTPRYLIKTRGQQVTLSCSPISGHRSVSWYQQTPGQGLQFLFEYFSETQRNKGNFPGRFSGRQFSNSRSEMNVSTLELGDSALYLCASSSEGEIGYTFGSGTRLTVV.

V gene TRBV6-2 or TRBV6-3 combines with J gene TRBJ1-2; perhaps TRBD1 as D (6 bases). The CDR3 contains 13 residues. The V end lost 2 bases, the J end lost 5 bases, and 9 bases lay between the germline ends. Germline values: CDR1 MNHEY, CDR2 SVGEGT. The CDR3 bases are TGTGCCAGCAGTTACGGGGGCACTTATGGCTACACCTTC. Translation gives CASSYGGTYGYTF.

This clone was counted once. CDR3 in DNA: TGTGCCAGCAGCCCAACAGAACTCTATGGCTACACCTTC. This translates into CASSPTELYGYTF. The chain carries TRBV13 and TRBJ1-2; no firm D call. Germline-derived CDR1 and CDR2 are PRHDT and FYEKMQ (reference sequence). Trimming stripped 5 bases from V and 4 bases from J, with 11 bases between. This CDR3 has 13 amino acids. Together with reference TRBV13 and TRBJ1-2, the CDR3 gives the full variable domain: AAGVIQSPRHLIKEKRETATLKCYPIPRHDTVYWYQQGPGQDPQFLISFYEKMQSDKGSIPDRFSAQQFSDYHSELNMSSLELGDSALYFCASSPTELYGYTFGSGTRLTVV.

The genes are TRBV2 and TRBJ2-2, with 11 bases that match TRBD1. CDR1 is SNHLY, CDR2 FYNNEI, per germline. V dropped 5 bases and J dropped 5; count of bases not matched to a gene: 1. The CDR3 totals 14 residues. CDR3 nucleotides: TGTGCCAGCAGTAGGGACAGGGGGACCGGGGAGCTGTTTTTT. Protein: CASSRDRGTGELFF.

The V gene is TRBV6-5, the J gene TRBJ2-5, with TRBD1 identical over 9 bases. Germline assignment: CDR1 MNHEY and CDR2 SVGAGI. This CDR3 region has 16 residues. V lost 2 bases and J lost 3; bases outside the gene matches: 7. The chain's CDR3 is CASSYVLTGGKETQYF. The CDR3 bases are TGTGCCAGCAGTTACGTTTTAACAGGGGGCAAAGAGACCCAGTACTTC.

J is TRBJ1-2 and V is TRBV28; no clear D gene. The V end lost 5 bases, the J end lost 4 bases, and 11 bases lay between the germline ends. CDR3 length: 13 amino acids. Germline V lookup: CDR1 MDHEN, CDR2 SYDVKM. This CDR3 reads CASSLLGGYGYTF. The CDR3 region has the DNA TGTGCCAGCAGTCTACTCGGTGGCTATGGCTACACCTTC.

This chain connects TRBV11-2 to TRBJ1-1; no clear D. V shed 1 base and J shed 5 bases, with 8 bases lying between them. This CDR3 comprises 13 residues. Germline CDR1 is SGHAT and CDR2 is FQNNGV. The CDR3 nucleotides read TGTGCCAGCAGCTTAGGAGGGCTGACTGAAGCTTTCTTT. Amino acids: CASSLGGLTEAFF.

The chain recombines TRBV5-1 with TRBJ1-6; 7 bases align to TRBD1. Trimming took 4 bases from V and 2 from J; bases not matched to a gene: 9. The germline gives CDR1 SGHRS, CDR2 YFSETQ. The CDR3 sequence is 17 residues long. CDR3 nucleotides: TGCGCCAGCAGCAACGACAGGGTTGGGCCCTATAATTCACCCCTCCACTTT. It codes for CASSNDRVGPYNSPLHF.

The chain joins TRBV6-8 to TRBJ2-5; 9 nucleotides agree with TRBD2. V lost 6 bases to trimming and J lost 2 bases; unmatched junction nucleotides: 4. The CDR3 totals 14 residues. Germline assignment: CDR1 MNHGY and CDR2 SAAAGT. CDR3 loop: CASSSSGGQETQYF. DNA of the CDR3: TGTGCCAGCAGCAGTAGCGGGGGACAAGAGACCCAGTACTTC.

J is TRBJ2-3 and V is TRBV14, with 8 bases lining up with TRBD1. The CDR3 has 16 residues. In germline, CDR1 is SGHDN, CDR2 FVKESK. J gave up 2 bases and V 4 bases, and 8 bases lay outside the gene matches. Here the CDR3 reads CASSLAGGRYTDTQYF. The CDR3 DNA sequence: TGTGCCAGCAGCCTCGCAGGGGGCAGGTACACAGATACGCAGTATTTT.

The chain combines TRBV24-1 with TRBJ2-7; no definite D call. The CDR3 spans 15 residues. V lost 1 base and J 2 bases, leaving 11 bases between the germline ends. Germline CDR1 and CDR2: KGHDR and SFDVKD. The CDR3 sequence: CATSDLLKRPYEQYF. The CDR3 DNA is TGTGCCACCAGTGATTTACTCAAGCGCCCCTACGAGCAGTACTTC.

This clone has just a few counts. The chain recombines TRBV9 with TRBJ2-1; the match to TRBD2 covers 10 bases. V lost 1 base, J lost 7 bases, and 5 bases stayed unmatched. The CDR3 length is 15 residues. Per the germline V gene, CDR1 is SGDLS and CDR2 is YYNGEE. The CDR3 bases are TGTGCCAGCAGCGTACTAGCGGGAGCGTTTAATGAGCAGTTCTTC. Protein: CASSVLAGAFNEQFF. The variable domain in full, with the rest retrieved from reference TRBV9 and TRBJ2-1, is DSGVTQTPKHLITATGQRVTLRCSPRSGDLSVYWYQQSLDQGLQFLIQYYNGEERAKGNILERFSAQQFPDLHSELNLSSLELGDSALYFCASSVLAGAFNEQFFGPGTRLTVL.

With regard to this clone: Other DNA sequences in this specimen translate into the identical CDR3. The chain combines TRBV20-1 with TRBJ2-7; the D is unclear. Germline V lookup: CDR1 DFQATT, CDR2 SNEGSKA (reference sequence). This CDR3 has 10 amino acids. V was pared by 3 bases and J by 6 bases, with 6 bases between. The CDR3 here is CSARGTEQYF. CDR3 sequence (DNA): TGCAGTGCTAGGGGCACCGAGCAGTACTTC.

The CDR3 reads CASSETTIGYTF. The CDR3, as DNA: TGTGCCAGCAGTGAAACGACCATAGGCTACACCTTC. The rearrangement uses TRBV6-1 and TRBJ1-2, with no clear D. Germline CDR1 MNHNS, CDR2 SASEGT. The CDR3 has 12 residues. The V gene lost 2 bases and the J gene lost 8 bases, with 9 bases spanning the gap.

The CDR3 protein is CASSRLGGSKNIQYF. CDR3 DNA sequence: TGTGCCAGCTCACGGCTGGGCGGATCCAAAAACATTCAGTACTTC. J is TRBJ2-4 and V is TRBV18; D is unclear. Germline loops: CDR1 KGHSH, CDR2 LQKENI. Deletions cut 4 bases from V and 2 bases from J, with 12 bases between. The length of the CDR3 is 15 residues.

On this clone itself: This same CDR3 is encoded by further DNA sequences in the sample. This chain joins TRBV28 and TRBJ1-2; the D gene is possibly TRBD1 (6 bases). The germline CDR1 and CDR2 sequences are MDHEN and SYDVKM. The CDR3 loop spans 14 amino acids. V was pared by 5 bases and J by 1 base, with 11 bases between. The CDR3 bases are TGTGCCAGCAGTCTAGAACAGGGTAACTATGGCTACACCTTC. Protein: CASSLEQGNYGYTF.

CDR3 protein: CASRYAGTSYGYTF. The CDR3 region has the DNA TGTGCCAGCAGGTATGCCGGGACAAGCTATGGCTACACCTTC. The chain is built from TRBV2 and TRBJ1-2, with D possibly being TRBD1 (6 bases). The CDR3 is 14 amino acids. The V gene's germline CDR1 is SNHLY and CDR2 FYNNEI. Trimming stripped 6 bases from V and 4 bases from J, with 15 bases between.

This sequence joins TRBV11-2 and TRBJ2-3; TRBD2 matches 8 bases. Trimming removed 0 bases from V and 3 bases from J; junction bases left unmatched: 2. This CDR3 spans 15 amino acids. The germline V gene encodes CDR1 SGHAT and CDR2 FQNNGV. The CDR3 reads CASSLEAGATDTQYF. The CDR3 DNA reads TGTGCCAGCAGCTTAGAAGCGGGAGCGACAGATACGCAGTATTTT. The variable domain in full, with the rest retrieved from reference TRBV11-2 and TRBJ2-3, is EAGVAQSPRYKIIEKRQSVAFWCNPISGHATLYWYQQILGQGPKLLIQFQNNGVVDDSQLPKDRFSAERLKGVDSTLKIQPAKLEDSAVYLCASSLEAGATDTQYFGPGTRLTVL.

In this sample, this clone turned up a few times. The chain has TRBV4-3 and TRBJ2-5; D not certain. This CDR3 comprises 14 residues. V shed 1 base and J shed 2 bases, with 8 bases lying between them. The germline gives CDR1 LGHNA, CDR2 YSLEER. The CDR3 loop reads CASSQGHGQETQYF. CDR3 DNA: TGCGCCAGCAGCCAAGGACACGGGCAAGAGACCCAGTACTTC.

A few counts support this clone. The V and J genes are TRBV11-2 and TRBJ1-5; D call uncertain. With 5 bases removed from V and 1 base from J, the gap between germline ends came to 12 bases. This CDR3 spans 15 amino acids. In germline, CDR1 is SGHAT, CDR2 FQNNGV. CDR3: CASSQEGYSNQPQHF. The DNA for the CDR3 is TGTGCCAGCAGCCAGGAGGGATACAGCAATCAGCCCCAGCATTTT.

V usage is TRBV28 and J usage is TRBJ2-2, with D possibly being TRBD1 (6 bases). Germline values: CDR1 MDHEN, CDR2 SYDVKM. Trimming took off 7 bases at V and 6 bases at J, with 9 bases between the two ends. There are 12 residues in the CDR3. For the CDR3, the DNA is TGTGCCAGCAACACAGGGCCCGGGGAGCTGTTTTTT. Its protein is CASNTGPGELFF.

V is TRBV23-1 and J is TRBJ1-3, with D unresolved. TRBV23-1 is placed among ORFs of uncertain function. The ends were cut back, 3 bases at V and 4 bases at J, with 16 bases in the middle. The CDR3 runs 16 residues. CDR3 residues: CASSHFTVVGGNTIYF. In nucleotides, the CDR3 is TGCGCCAGCAGTCACTTCACAGTCGTCGGCGGAAACACCATATATTTT.

This chain connects TRBV19 to TRBJ1-1, with D perhaps matching TRBD1 (6 bases). V lost 7 bases and J 5 bases, leaving 20 bases between the germline ends. The CDR3 totals 15 residues. Germline CDR1 reads LNHDA; CDR2 reads SQIVND (reference sequence). In DNA, the CDR3 is TGTGCCAGTACCCCGGGGGGCTCCCGAGGGACTGAAGCTTTCTTT. Protein: CASTPGGSRGTEAFF.

This clone was seen only once. The chain couples TRBV27 to TRBJ1-2, with D possibly TRBD1 on 5 matching bases. The CDR3 extends over 15 amino acids. The V end was cut by 2 bases, the J end by 1 base, with 11 bases between. Germline assignment: CDR1 MNHEY and CDR2 SMNVEV (reference sequence). CDR3 bases: TGTGCCAGCAGTTTAGTCGCAGGGAATAACTATGGCTACACCTTC. The encoded protein is CASSLVAGNNYGYTF.

The genes are TRBV5-5 and TRBJ1-4; a possible D gene is TRBD1 (6 bases). Trimming removed 2 bases from V and 0 bases from J, with 17 bases in between. The CDR3 loop spans 18 amino acids. CDR1 is SGHKS and CDR2 is YYEKEE in the germline V gene (reference sequence). In nucleotides, the CDR3 is TGTGCCAGCAGCTTACATAAGAACAGGGATGCAACTAATGAAAAACTGTTTTTT. This translates into CASSLHKNRDATNEKLFF.

The chain carries TRBV19 and TRBJ1-5; D is undetermined. The CDR3 length is 13 residues. The V end lost 0 bases, the J end lost 4 bases, and 4 bases lay between the germline ends. Germline V gene lookup returns CDR1 LNHDA and CDR2 SQIVND (reference sequence). The CDR3 region has the DNA TGTGCCAGTAGTATAGACACGAATCAGCCCCAGCATTTT. Translation gives CASSIDTNQPQHF.

The CDR3 sequence: CASSIQGANTEAFF. Here the CDR3 DNA reads TGTGCCAGTAGTATTCAGGGGGCCAACACTGAAGCTTTCTTT. The chain couples TRBV19 to TRBJ1-1; 8 nucleotides agree with TRBD1. The CDR3 spans 14 residues. V lost 3 bases, J lost 2 bases, and 2 bases stayed unmatched. From germline, CDR1 is LNHDA and CDR2 SQIVND (reference sequence).

The V gene is TRBV2, the J gene TRBJ2-7, with 7 bases identical to TRBD1. Germline V lookup: CDR1 SNHLY, CDR2 FYNNEI. V trimming: 8 bases; J trimming: 5 bases; junction bases outside the gene matches: 9. The CDR3 is made up of 13 amino acids. CDR3 residues: CASDDRDLNEQYF. The CDR3 bases are TGTGCCAGCGACGACAGGGATCTCAACGAGCAGTACTTC.

The chain joins TRBV13 to TRBJ1-2; D gene unclear. The V end lost 3 bases, the J end lost 0 bases, and 8 bases lay between the germline ends. Germline V CDR1 and CDR2: PRHDT, FYEKMQ (reference sequence). The CDR3 is made up of 14 amino acids. CDR3 coding DNA: TGTGCCAGCAGCTTGACGGGAGCTAACTATGGCTACACCTTC. Protein sequence: CASSLTGANYGYTF.

The rearrangement joins TRBV14 to TRBJ2-3, with D maybe TRBD2 (6 bases). Trimming shortened V by 1 base and J by 3 bases, and 11 bases separated the two germline ends. CDR3 length: 15 residues. CDR1 is SGHDN, CDR2 FVKESK, per germline. CDR3 nucleotides: TGTGCCAGCAGCCAAGTTGGGGGGAGGACAGATACGCAGTATTTT. It translates to CASSQVGGRTDTQYF. Full variable domain (rest looked up from reference TRBV14 and TRBJ2-3): EAGVTQFPSHSVIEKGQTVTLRCDPISGHDNLYWYRRVMGKEIKFLLHFVKESKQDESGMPNNRFLAERTGGTYSTLKVQPAELEDSGVYFCASSQVGGRTDTQYFGPGTRLTVL.